Shown below are 19 T cell receptor beta chains from a single sample sequenced in a study of long-term antiretroviral therapy in people with HIV. Version v3.0 of the immunoSEQ assay was performed at survey level. TCRdb keeps only in-frame clones here, not all; method: immunoSEQ multiplex PCR. The table lists about 20,000 clones, about 80% of them singletons. Sequencing was performed on unsorted PBMCs, taken 0.2 years after starting antiretroviral therapy. Receptors were obtained from a woman between 35 and 50 years old with HIV.

CDR3 in amino acids: CASSQDGAGGYQETQYF. In nucleotides, the CDR3 is TGCGCCAGCAGCCAAGACGGCGCGGGGGGGTACCAAGAGACCCAGTACTTC. V gene TRBV4-1 combines with J gene TRBJ2-5, with TRBD2 identical over 9 bases. The CDR3 runs 17 residues. Germline V gene sequence: CDR1 MGHRA, CDR2 YSYEKL. Trimming at V came to 0 bases and at J to 0 bases, leaving 5 bases not matched to a gene.

The chain uses TRBV30 and TRBJ1-1; D possibly corresponds to TRBD1 (6 bases). The germline V and J ends were trimmed by 5 bases and 8 bases, with 12 bases remaining between them. This CDR3 comprises 11 residues. Germline loops: CDR1 GTSNPN, CDR2 SVGIG (reference sequence). The CDR3 loop reads CAWETGLEAFF. The CDR3 DNA follows: TGTGCCTGGGAAACAGGGCTGGAAGCTTTCTTT.

The J gene is TRBJ2-3, the V gene TRBV9; weak D call: TRBD2 (6 bases). The CDR3 sequence is 16 residues long. Germline CDR1 is SGDLS and CDR2 is YYNGEE. Trimming pared 1 base from V and 0 bases from J, leaving 12 bases between. CDR3 in DNA: TGTGCCAGCAGCGTATCCGGGACTGCTAGCACAGATACGCAGTATTTT. Translating it yields CASSVSGTASTDTQYF.

The chain couples TRBV29-1 to TRBJ1-2; D gene uncertain. Deletions cut 5 bases from V and 5 bases from J, with 18 bases between. Germline V lookup: CDR1 SQVTM, CDR2 ANQGSEA. CDR3 length: 14 amino acids. The CDR3 spells CSVRPSHLVYGYTF. CDR3 DNA: TGCAGCGTTAGACCTTCCCACCTGGTGTATGGCTACACCTTC.

The chain uses TRBV5-1 and TRBJ1-1; D gene ambiguous. This CDR3 is 14 amino acids long. The V gene lost 3 bases and the J gene lost 1 base, with 10 bases spanning the gap. CDR1 is SGHRS and CDR2 is YFSETQ in the germline V gene. CDR3 sequence reads: CASSSRTGNTEAFF. The CDR3 DNA reads TGCGCCAGCAGCTCGCGGACGGGGAACACTGAAGCTTTCTTT. Looking up the rest from reference TRBV5-1 and TRBJ1-1 gives the full variable domain: KAGVTQTPRYLIKTRGQQVTLSCSPISGHRSVSWYQQTPGQGLQFLFEYFSETQRNKGNFPGRFSGRQFSNSRSEMNVSTLELGDSALYLCASSSRTGNTEAFFGQGTRLTVV.

This clone occurred once. CDR3 coding DNA: TGTGCCAGCAGCAGAGGGCCCCCCTACAATGAGCAGTTCTTC. Translated, it gives CASSRGPPYNEQFF. V and J are TRBV9 and TRBJ2-1; a possible D gene is TRBD2 (5 bases). The CDR3 has 14 amino acids. The germline CDR1 and CDR2 sequences are SGDLS and YYNGEE. The V end lost 4 bases, the J end lost 2 bases, and 10 bases lay between the germline ends.

This sequence joins TRBV5-1 and TRBJ2-5, with 11 nucleotides matching TRBD2. Germline V gives CDR1 SGHRS, CDR2 YFSETQ. The J segment lost 5 bases and the V segment lost 4 bases, leaving 7 bases of the junction unmatched. This CDR3 has 15 amino acids. CDR3 in DNA: TGCGCCAGCAGCCCTATAGCGGGGGGGCTGGAGACCCAGTACTTC. Translated, it gives CASSPIAGGLETQYF. Using reference TRBV5-1 and TRBJ2-5 for the parts outside the CDR3, the full variable domain is KAGVTQTPRYLIKTRGQQVTLSCSPISGHRSVSWYQQTPGQGLQFLFEYFSETQRNKGNFPGRFSGRQFSNSRSEMNVSTLELGDSALYLCASSPIAGGLETQYFGPGTRLLVL.

V usage is TRBV6-1 and J usage is TRBJ1-6; possible D gene TRBD1, 5 bases. This CDR3 is built from 15 residues. Germline CDR1 reads MNHNS; CDR2 reads SASEGT. V was cut by 2 bases and J by 5 bases, with 10 bases left in between. The CDR3: CASSESAGNNSPLHF. The CDR3 DNA reads as TGTGCCAGCAGTGAATCGGCAGGGAATAATTCACCCCTCCACTTT.

This clone was counted a few times. The V and J genes are TRBV2 and TRBJ1-5; TRBD1 matches 7 bases. Germline trimming cut 5 bases from V and 0 bases from J; bases unmatched to any gene: 4. The CDR3 is 15 amino acids. The germline gives CDR1 SNHLY, CDR2 FYNNEI. CDR3 in DNA: TGTGCCAGCAGTCGGGACAGTATTAGCAATCAGCCCCAGCATTTT. This sequence encodes CASSRDSISNQPQHF.

The CDR3 protein is CASSLSIQGNQPQHF. CDR3 coding DNA: TGTGCCAGCAGTTTATCGATACAGGGTAATCAGCCCCAGCATTTT. This chain joins TRBV27 and TRBJ1-5; possibly TRBD1 for D (6 bases). CDR3 length: 15 residues. Trimming took 0 bases from V and 4 from J, leaving 10 bases between them. Germline V gene lookup returns CDR1 MNHEY and CDR2 SMNVEV (reference sequence).

The chain couples TRBV6-4 to TRBJ2-1, with TRBD1 identical over 10 bases. J gave up 7 bases and V 3 bases, and 6 bases lay outside the gene matches. The CDR3 runs to 15 residues. Germline assignment: CDR1 MRHNA and CDR2 SNTAGT. This chain's CDR3 is CASSEPGQGWNEQFF. The DNA of the CDR3 is TGTGCCAGCAGTGAACCGGGACAGGGGTGGAATGAGCAGTTCTTC.

The V call is TRBV27, the J call TRBJ2-2, with a tentative D call TRBD2 (6 bases). The CDR3 spans 16 residues. Deletions cut 6 bases from V and 7 bases from J, with 21 bases between. Germline V CDR1 and CDR2: MNHEY, SMNVEV (reference sequence). The CDR3 region has the DNA TGTGCCAGCAGCTATACTAAATCGGCGGGGAGCGGGGAGCTGTTTTTT. Translated, it gives CASSYTKSAGSGELFF.

The V call is TRBV11-3, the J call TRBJ1-2; D remains ambiguous. This CDR3 spans 14 amino acids. The V and J ends lost 1 base and 4 bases respectively, with 10 bases between them. The germline gives CDR1 SGHNT, CDR2 YENEEA. The CDR3: CASSLGTSSYGYTF. The CDR3 DNA is TGTGCCAGCAGCTTAGGTACCAGCTCCTATGGCTACACCTTC.

This clone was detected once. This chain joins TRBV6-5 and TRBJ2-1; D ambiguous. The V and J ends lost 5 bases and 5 bases respectively, with 4 bases between them. The CDR3 is made up of 11 amino acids. Germline V gene lookup returns CDR1 MNHEY and CDR2 SVGAGI. The CDR3 nucleotides read TGTGCCAGCAGTAGAGACAATGAGCAGTTCTTC. It codes for CASSRDNEQFF.

Only a few counts were recorded for this clone. V is TRBV4-1 and J is TRBJ1-5; tentatively, D is TRBD1 (6 bases). CDR1 MGHRA and CDR2 YSYEKL come from the germline V gene. The CDR3 loop spans 15 amino acids. Trimming took 3 bases from V and 5 from J, leaving 14 bases between them. CDR3 in amino acids: CASSQVKGEDQPQHF. The CDR3 DNA reads as TGCGCCAGCAGCCAGGTCAAGGGGGAGGATCAGCCCCAGCATTTT.

V is TRBV2 and J is TRBJ1-2; a possible D gene is TRBD1 (6 bases). Trimming shortened V by 5 bases and J by 8 bases, and 18 bases separated the two germline ends. This CDR3 spans 14 amino acids. Germline loops: CDR1 SNHLY, CDR2 FYNNEI. Here the CDR3 reads CASSTQGNFFGYTF. The CDR3 bases are TGTGCCAGCAGTACCCAGGGGAACTTTTTCGGCTACACCTTC.

The J gene is TRBJ1-2, the V gene TRBV9; D unresolved. Per germline, CDR1 SGDLS and CDR2 YYNGEE. V lost 4 bases and J 6 bases, leaving 19 bases between the germline ends. The CDR3 runs 15 residues. The CDR3 here is CASSSRGREPNGYTF. DNA of the CDR3: TGTGCCAGCAGCTCCCGTGGGAGGGAGCCGAATGGCTACACCTTC.

As DNA, the CDR3 is TGCAGCGTACCCTTAGAGGAGACTAGCGGAAACACAGATACGCAGTATTTT. The encoded protein is CSVPLEETSGNTDTQYF. The chain is built from TRBV29-1 and TRBJ2-3; 9 nucleotides align to TRBD2. Germline V gene data show CDR1 as SQVTM and CDR2 as ANQGSEA. V was clipped by 6 bases and J by 2 bases; unmatched bases: 15. The CDR3 extends over 17 amino acids.

The chain recombines TRBV6-5 with TRBJ2-1, with 7 bases fitting TRBD1. This CDR3 contains 15 residues. Germline V gives CDR1 MNHEY, CDR2 SVGAGI. The junction had 5 bases not matched to a gene; V was cut back by 2 bases and J by 4 bases. The DNA for the CDR3 is TGTGCCAGCAGTTACCGGGACAGCTTATACAATGAGCAGTTCTTC. It is translated as CASSYRDSLYNEQFF.